A single sample is the source of the 18 T cell receptor beta chains below, sequenced in a study of tumor and adjacent non-tumor tissue in lung cancer. The library came from three nested PCR rounds adapted from ARM-PCR protocols. TCRdb ran MiXCR on the multiplex PCR reads and lists one entry per CDR3 protein. The data show over 100,000 distinct CDR3 sequences, roughly 73% seen once. No cell sorting was done before RNA was extracted from the tissue. The specimen sequenced was lung tumor tissue. These receptors were taken from a woman aged 55-75 years with non-small cell lung cancer.

About this clonotype itself: Just one base apart from a much larger clone, this may be a read error. V gene TRBV12-3 or TRBV12-4 combines with J gene TRBJ1-2; no clear D. This CDR3 spans 14 amino acids. V lost 2 bases, J lost 3 bases, and 10 bases lay in between. CDR3 in amino acids: CASSLIGRDYGYTF. The CDR3 region has the DNA TGTGCCAGCAGTTTAATAGGTAGAGACTATGGCTACACCTTC.

A note on this clonotype: A read error may account for a junction end that differs from germline. This chain joins TRBV11-2 and TRBJ2-7; 8 bases line up with TRBD2. Germline CDR1 reads SGHAT; CDR2 reads FQNNGV. The CDR3 contains 15 residues. For the CDR3, the DNA is TGTGCCAGCAGCTACGAGACTAGCGCGAGCTACGAGCAGAACTTC. Protein sequence: CASSYETSASYEQNF.

The chain employs TRBV11-1 and TRBJ2-2; D might be TRBD1 (6 bases). Trimming took off 9 bases at V and 4 bases at J, with 18 bases between the two ends. The CDR3 is 15 residues long. Germline-derived CDR1 and CDR2 are SGHAT and FQDESV (reference sequence). The CDR3 sequence: CASSLSGVSTGELFF. The CDR3, as DNA: TGTGCCAGTAGTTTATCAGGGGTGAGCACCGGGGAGCTGTTTTTT.

With respect to this clonotype: A much larger clone is a single base away; this may be a read error. The CDR3 reads CSARDREYGNYDYTF. In nucleotides, the CDR3 is TGCAGTGCTAGAGACAGGGAATATGGGAACTATGACTACACCTTC. This chain uses TRBV20-1 with TRBJ1-2, with D perhaps TRBD1 (5 bases). The germline V gene encodes CDR1 DFQATT and CDR2 SNEGSKA (reference sequence). This CDR3 comprises 15 residues.

This clonotype was seen ten or more times. The chain carries TRBV29-1 and TRBJ1-5; TRBD1 aligns across 8 bases. CDR3 length: 14 residues. With 6 bases clipped from V and 2 bases from J, the junction kept 6 bases outside the gene matches. From germline, CDR1 is SQVTM and CDR2 ANQGSEA. DNA of the CDR3: TGCAGCGTCGGTTCAGGGGGCGGCAATCAGCCCCAGCATTTT. Translation: CSVGSGGGNQPQHF.

The chain is built from TRBV11-2 and TRBJ2-3; TRBD1 aligns across 7 bases. The V and J ends lost 5 bases and 1 base, in that order; junction bases with no gene match: 6. Germline values: CDR1 SGHAT, CDR2 FQNNGV. This CDR3 comprises 15 residues. CDR3 nucleotide sequence: TGTGCCAGCAGCCTGACAGGGTTTGGCACAGATACGCAGTATTTT. Translated: CASSLTGFGTDTQYF.

With regard to this clonotype: This may be a read error: a much more frequent sequence differs by one nucleotide. The chain is built from TRBV28 and TRBJ1-2, with 9 bases lining up with TRBD1. CDR1 is MDHEN, CDR2 SYDVKM, per germline. The length of the CDR3 is 13 residues. CDR3 bases: TGTGCCAGCAGGGACAGGGGAAAGAGTGGCTACATCTTC. The encoded protein is CASRDRGKSGYIF.

About this clonotype: One end of the junction is discordant with germline, which a read error may explain. V is TRBV20-1 and J is TRBJ2-2; D might be TRBD1 or TRBD2, each matching 5 bases. This CDR3 spans 14 amino acids. Looked up from germline, CDR1 is DFQATT and CDR2 is SNEGSKA (reference sequence). This CDR3 is CSAERLAATRELCF. The CDR3 region has the DNA TGCAGTGCTGAAAGACTCGCCGCAACCAGGGAGCTGTGTTTT.

As concerns this clonotype: The junction shows a germline mismatch at one end, possibly a read error. The CDR3 DNA follows: TGTGCCAGCAGTATCACAGGGGGGGATCTCTATGGTTACACCTTC. Its protein product is CASSITGGDLYGYTF. The gene calls are TRBV28 and TRBJ1-2, with 8 nucleotides matching TRBD1. The CDR3 sequence is 15 residues long. Germline V gives CDR1 MDHEN, CDR2 SYDVKM.

Note on this clonotype: At one end, the junction sequence differs from germline, possibly due to a read error. The chain combines TRBV6-2 or TRBV6-3 with TRBJ2-2; 8 bases align to TRBD1. Germline V gene data show CDR1 as MNHEY and CDR2 as SVGEGT. The CDR3 totals 15 residues. The CDR3 nucleotides read TGTGCAAGCAATTCCCAGGGGGCTAACACCGGGGAGCTGTTTTTT. Its protein product is CASNSQGANTGELFF.

The table lists this clonotype with a few counts. An end of the junction does not agree with germline; a read error may underlie this. This chain uses TRBV12-3 or TRBV12-4 with TRBJ2-5; maybe TRBD1 (7 bases). This CDR3 comprises 13 residues. CDR3 nucleotides: TGTACCAGCACTCAGGGGGGAGAAGAGACCCAGTACTTC. This sequence encodes CTSTQGGEETQYF.

Comments on this clonotype: The CDR3 does not end in the conserved phenylalanine or tryptophan, so this is likely a read error. The chain uses TRBV11-1 and TRBJ2-1; D perhaps matches TRBD2 (5 bases). This CDR3 contains 12 residues. Germline values: CDR1 SGHAT, CDR2 FQDESV (reference sequence). The V gene lost 9 bases and the J gene lost 9 bases, with 15 bases spanning the gap. The DNA of the CDR3 is TGTGCCAGGAGCCTAGTACTAGGTGAGCAGTTCTCC. Protein product: CARSLVLGEQFS.

In the case of this clonotype: One end of the junction is discordant with germline, which a read error may explain. The chain recombines TRBV16 with TRBJ1-2; D unresolved. The germline CDR1 and CDR2 sequences are KGHSY and FQNENV. The CDR3 extends over 13 amino acids. The CDR3 reads CASYQEARYGSTF. The CDR3 nucleotides read TGTGCCAGCTACCAAGAGGCGCGGTATGGCTCCACCTTC.

The chain recombines TRBV9 with TRBJ2-2; the D gene is possibly TRBD1 (7 bases). The CDR3 is made up of 15 amino acids. The ends were cut back, 2 bases at V and 8 bases at J, with 16 bases in the middle. Germline CDR1 and CDR2: SGDLS and YYNGEE. The CDR3 spells CASSVGQIGTGELFF. The CDR3, as DNA: TGTGCCAGCAGCGTGGGACAGATTGGGACTGGGGAGCTGTTTTTT.

Worth noting for this clonotype: A junction boundary mismatches the germline segment, possibly from a read error. The gene calls are TRBV28 and TRBJ2-3, with D uncertain. Germline V gene data show CDR1 as MDHEN and CDR2 as SYDVKM. The CDR3 totals 15 residues. The CDR3 DNA follows: TGTGCCAGCAGCCCCCCAGGTCCCCGCACAGACACGCTGTATTTT. Translation gives CASSPPGPRTDTLYF.

The rearrangement links TRBV11-2 to TRBJ2-4; no clear D gene. This CDR3 is 14 amino acids long. V dropped 3 bases and J dropped 11 bases, with 17 bases sitting between them. Germline V lookup: CDR1 SGHAT, CDR2 FQNNGV. The CDR3 spells CASSFPTRGNVQYF. The CDR3 DNA reads as TGTGCCAGCAGCTTCCCCACCAGAGGCAACGTTCAGTACTTC.

For this clonotype: The CDR3 does not close with the conserved phenylalanine or tryptophan, likely indicating a read error. The CDR3 here is CASSLDSRLAGGPIITDTQYV. In nucleotides, the CDR3 is TGTGCCAGTAGCTTAGATTCGAGGCTAGCGGGGGGCCCAATTATCACAGATACGCAGTATGTT. The chain has TRBV11-3 and TRBJ2-3, with TRBD2 matching over 11 bases. This CDR3 has 21 amino acids. The germline V gene has CDR1 SGHNT and CDR2 YENEEA.

The chain joins TRBV11-2 to TRBJ2-2; 7 positions match TRBD2. Germline V gives CDR1 SGHAT, CDR2 FQNNGV. Trimming cost V 3 bases and J 7 bases; bases outside gene matches: 11. This CDR3 region has 16 residues. CDR3 sequence: CASSFLPKRGVGELFF. The CDR3 nucleotides read TGTGCCAGCAGCTTTCTCCCCAAGCGGGGAGTCGGGGAGCTGTTTTTT.